Presented here are 3 T cell receptor beta chains from one specimen sequenced in a study of cytomegalovirus exposure and HLA in healthy donors. 60 Vbeta and 13 Jbeta primers were used in PCR. Sequencing used immunoSEQ multiplex PCR; TCRdb keeps in-frame clones, though not all of them. This sample carries fewer than 100,000 clones, approximately 81% of them seen once, and the ten largest clones take over 3.5%. The sequencing input was PBMCs. All receptors derive from a woman aged 40 to 50 in good health and CMV-seropositive.

The V and J genes are TRBV10-3 and TRBJ1-4; 9 bases are shared with TRBD1. Germline values: CDR1 ENHRY, CDR2 SYGVKD. V was clipped by 6 bases and J by 4 bases; unmatched bases: 9. This CDR3 comprises 16 residues. The CDR3 bases are TGTGCCATCAGGACAACAGGGGGCGAGGTTAATGAAAAACTGTTTTTT. Amino acid sequence: CAIRTTGGEVNEKLFF.

V is TRBV6-5 and J is TRBJ2-7, with TRBD2 matching over 7 bases. Germline V CDR1 and CDR2: MNHEY, SVGAGI. The CDR3 runs to 13 residues. Trimming at V came to 7 bases and at J to 3 bases, leaving 6 bases not matched to a gene. The CDR3 region is CASTKSGNYEQYF. In DNA form, the CDR3 reads TGTGCCAGCACCAAAAGCGGGAACTACGAGCAGTACTTC.

This rearrangement joins TRBV27 to TRBJ2-7, with TRBD2 matching 7 bases. Per the germline V gene, CDR1 is MNHEY and CDR2 is SMNVEV (reference sequence). This CDR3 is built from 17 residues. V gave up 6 bases and J gave up 2 bases; unmatched junction bases: 16. CDR3: CASRPPPWEGKAYEQYF. The CDR3 nucleotides are TGTGCCAGCAGGCCGCCCCCTTGGGAGGGGAAAGCCTACGAGCAGTACTTC.